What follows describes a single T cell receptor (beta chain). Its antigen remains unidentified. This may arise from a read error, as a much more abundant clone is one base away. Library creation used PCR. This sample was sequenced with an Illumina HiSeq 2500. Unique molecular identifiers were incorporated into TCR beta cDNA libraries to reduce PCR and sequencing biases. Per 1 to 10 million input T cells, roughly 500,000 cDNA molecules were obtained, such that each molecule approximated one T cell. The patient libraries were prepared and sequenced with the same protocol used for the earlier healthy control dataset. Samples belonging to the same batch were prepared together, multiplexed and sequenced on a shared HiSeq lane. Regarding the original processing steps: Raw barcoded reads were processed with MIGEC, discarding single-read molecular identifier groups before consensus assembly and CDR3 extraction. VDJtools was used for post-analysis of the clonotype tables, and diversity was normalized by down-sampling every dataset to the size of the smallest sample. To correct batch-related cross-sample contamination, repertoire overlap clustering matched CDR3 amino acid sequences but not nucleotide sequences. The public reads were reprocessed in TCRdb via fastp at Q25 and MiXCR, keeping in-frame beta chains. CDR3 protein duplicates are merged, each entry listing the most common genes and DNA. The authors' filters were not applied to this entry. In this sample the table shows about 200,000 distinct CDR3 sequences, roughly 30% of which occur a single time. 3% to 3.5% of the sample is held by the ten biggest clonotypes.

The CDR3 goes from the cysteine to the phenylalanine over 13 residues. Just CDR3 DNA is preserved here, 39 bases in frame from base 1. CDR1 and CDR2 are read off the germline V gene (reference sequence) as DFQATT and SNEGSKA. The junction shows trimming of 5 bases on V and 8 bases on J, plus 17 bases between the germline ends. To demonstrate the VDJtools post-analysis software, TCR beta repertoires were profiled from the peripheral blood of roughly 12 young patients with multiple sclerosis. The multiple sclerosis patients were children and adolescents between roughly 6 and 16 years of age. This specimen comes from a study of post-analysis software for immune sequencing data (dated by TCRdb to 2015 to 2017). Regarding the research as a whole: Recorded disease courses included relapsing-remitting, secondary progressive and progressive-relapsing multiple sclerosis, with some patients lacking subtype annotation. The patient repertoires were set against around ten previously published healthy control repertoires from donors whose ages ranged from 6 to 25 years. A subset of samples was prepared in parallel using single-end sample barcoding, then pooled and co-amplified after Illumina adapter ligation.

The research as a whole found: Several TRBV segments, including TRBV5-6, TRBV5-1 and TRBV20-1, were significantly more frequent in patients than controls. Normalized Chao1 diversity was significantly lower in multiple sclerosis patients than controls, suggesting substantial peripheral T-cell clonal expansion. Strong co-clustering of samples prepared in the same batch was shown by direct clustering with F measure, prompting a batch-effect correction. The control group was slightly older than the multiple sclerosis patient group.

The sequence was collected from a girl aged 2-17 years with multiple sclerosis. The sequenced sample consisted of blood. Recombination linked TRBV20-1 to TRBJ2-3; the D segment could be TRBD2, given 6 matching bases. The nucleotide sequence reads TGCAGTGCTCCCTCGGGCGGGGCGGGTACGCAGTATTTT. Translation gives CSAPSGGAGTQYF.